A single sample gave rise to the 13 T cell receptor beta chains below, sequenced in a study of control samples from healthy donors and cancer patients. Method: immunoSEQ multiplex PCR; TCRdb's copy keeps in-frame clones and lacks some. The sample yields about 92,000 clones, roughly 78% seen once. Sequences were obtained from blood. Receptors were obtained from a woman aged 60-70 years in good health.

This chain uses TRBV27 with TRBJ2-7; no reliable D call. Germline CDR1 MNHEY, CDR2 SMNVEV (reference sequence). The CDR3 sequence is 16 residues long. V lost 1 base, J lost 2 bases, and 15 bases lay in between. The CDR3 reads CASSLFGQELPYEQYF. The CDR3 DNA reads TGTGCCAGCAGTTTATTTGGGCAGGAACTCCCCTACGAGCAGTACTTC.

The chain carries TRBV27 and TRBJ2-5, with TRBD2 matching 10 bases. This CDR3 contains 13 residues. The germline CDR1 and CDR2 sequences are MNHEY and SMNVEV (reference sequence). Unmatched junction bases numbered 2, after V lost 8 bases and J lost 2 bases. The DNA for the CDR3 is TGTGCCAGCCGGACTAGCGGACAAGAGACCCAGTACTTC. It yields the protein CASRTSGQETQYF.

V and J are TRBV19 and TRBJ1-1; D remains ambiguous. The ends were cut back, 10 bases at V and 4 bases at J, with 16 bases in the middle. The CDR3 loop spans 13 amino acids. Per germline, CDR1 LNHDA and CDR2 SQIVND (reference sequence). This chain's CDR3 is CATQREGGTEAFF. CDR3 in DNA: TGTGCCACCCAACGGGAGGGAGGCACTGAAGCTTTCTTT.

This chain uses TRBV24-1 with TRBJ1-5, with TRBD1 matching 11 bases. V dropped 4 bases and J dropped 5; count of bases not matched to a gene: 6. The CDR3 extends over 16 amino acids. The germline gives CDR1 KGHDR, CDR2 SFDVKD. CDR3 residues: CATSDRTGGRYQPQHF. CDR3 sequence (DNA): TGTGCCACCAGTGACCGGACAGGGGGCAGGTATCAGCCCCAGCATTTT.

The genes are TRBV19 and TRBJ2-3; TRBD1 might be the D (5 bases). The germline V gene has CDR1 LNHDA and CDR2 SQIVND (reference sequence). The V and J ends lost 8 bases and 1 base respectively, with 13 bases between them. The CDR3 consists of 14 residues. CDR3 protein: CASRKARGTDTQYF. In DNA, the CDR3 is TGTGCCAGTCGGAAGGCCAGGGGCACAGATACGCAGTATTTT.

V and J are TRBV9 and TRBJ1-1; 7 bases are shared with TRBD1. The CDR3 contains 15 residues. Germline values: CDR1 SGDLS, CDR2 YYNGEE. V shed 0 bases, J shed 5 bases, and the junction held 7 bases outside the gene matches. DNA for the CDR3: TGTGCCAGCAGCGTAGCTAGGGGGCGGGGAACTGAAGCTTTCTTT. It encodes CASSVARGRGTEAFF.

This chain joins TRBV28 and TRBJ2-7; D unclear. Germline CDR1 reads MDHEN; CDR2 reads SYDVKM. The CDR3 is 12 residues long. The ends were cut back, 2 bases at V and 4 bases at J, with 6 bases in the middle. As DNA, the CDR3 is TGTGCCAGCAGTTTAACGCAATACGAGCAGTACTTC. Amino acids: CASSLTQYEQYF.

This rearrangement joins TRBV12-3 or TRBV12-4 to TRBJ2-5; D is tentatively TRBD1 or TRBD2 (5 bases each). Trimming stripped 3 bases from V and 5 bases from J, with 10 bases between. The CDR3 covers 13 residues. The CDR3 loop is CASSFQGRETQYF. The CDR3 nucleotides are TGTGCCAGCAGTTTTCAGGGACGGGAGACCCAGTACTTC.

This clone appeared a few times. CDR3 sequence (DNA): TGTGCCAGCAGTGAAGCGCTAGTAGATACGCAGTATTTT. Protein product: CASSEALVDTQYF. The chain joins TRBV2 to TRBJ2-3; D unresolved. The CDR3 runs to 13 residues. From germline, CDR1 is SNHLY and CDR2 FYNNEI. V was shortened by 0 bases and J by 5 bases, with 6 bases between the two germline ends.

The chain uses TRBV23-1 and TRBJ2-7; 7 positions agree with TRBD1. TRBV23-1 is reported as an ORF; its role is uncertain. Losses at the gene ends were 4 bases for V and 0 bases for J; bases not matched to a gene: 12. This CDR3 is built from 17 residues. Written as DNA, the CDR3 is TGCGCCAGCAGTCCTCTGGACAGGACAAAGAGCTCCTACGAGCAGTACTTC. Translation gives CASSPLDRTKSSYEQYF.

The chain links TRBV28 to TRBJ1-3; perhaps TRBD1 as D (6 bases). CDR3 length: 13 amino acids. Trimming shortened V by 6 bases and J by 4 bases, and 10 bases separated the two germline ends. CDR1 and CDR2 from the germline V gene are MDHEN and SYDVKM. This CDR3 is CASRKTGGNTIYF. DNA of the CDR3: TGTGCCAGCAGAAAAACAGGGGGAAACACCATATATTTT.

The gene calls are TRBV24-1 and TRBJ2-5; no reliable D call. Germline loops: CDR1 KGHDR, CDR2 SFDVKD. The length of the CDR3 is 14 residues. Between the trimmed V and J ends, which lost 5 bases and 2 bases, there was a span of 11 bases. CDR3 region: CATSGPSGQETQYF. CDR3 nucleotide sequence: TGTGCCACCAGTGGCCCGAGTGGACAAGAGACCCAGTACTTC.

This chain links TRBV20-1 with TRBJ2-2; no clear D. The germline V and J ends were trimmed by 6 bases and 1 base, with 12 bases remaining between them. The length of the CDR3 is 14 residues. CDR1 and CDR2 from the germline V gene are DFQATT and SNEGSKA (reference sequence). In DNA, the CDR3 is TGCAGTGCGAGTCGGACCGAGAACACCGGGGAGCTGTTTTTT. Its translation is CSASRTENTGELFF.